This T cell receptor (beta chain) stems from a study of tumor and adjacent non-tumor tissue in lung cancer. TCRbeta libraries were built with three rounds of nested PCR, modified from ARM-PCR. MiXCR was run by TCRdb on the multiplex PCR reads, yielding one entry per CDR3 protein. The repertoire has approximately 120,000 distinct CDR3 sequences, 60% to 70% of them found once; the top ten carry over 15%. This sample's RNA came from whole unsorted tissue. This non-tumor lung sample came from over 3 cm beyond the tumor edge. The CDR3 contains 13 residues. From germline, CDR1 is SGHAT and CDR2 FQDESV (reference sequence). In this sample, this clonotype turned up once. One junction end does not reproduce the germline sequence, and a read error may be involved.

Material: distant non-tumor lung tissue. The source of this sequence is a man in his 60s with non-small cell lung cancer. The chain recombines TRBV11-1 with TRBJ1-2, with D perhaps TRBD1 (5 bases). CDR3 region: CASGLANRFGYTF. CDR3 in DNA: TGTGCCAGCGGCTTAGCGAACAGGTTTGGCTACACCTTC.